The next 28 T cell receptor beta chains were all read from a single sample in a study of PD-1 blockade in classical Hodgkin lymphoma. Every patient was affected by relapse after autologous stem cell transplantation, while exposure to brentuximab vedotin was not uniform. Profiling relied on immunoSEQ multiplex PCR, and the TCRdb table lists in-frame clones only, not all of them. Among 25,000 to 35,000 clones listed, roughly two thirds were seen once. The material was peripheral blood mononuclear cells (PBMCs), obtained before the second cycle of nivolumab. The receptors here all came from a human donor with classical Hodgkin lymphoma.

In this sample, this clone turned up many times. The chain recombines TRBV4-1 with TRBJ2-1; no clear D. Germline V gene data show CDR1 as MGHRA and CDR2 as YSYEKL. CDR3 size: 15 residues. V was cut by 4 bases and J by 1 base, with 11 bases left in between. CDR3 region: CASSRDASSYNEQFF. The CDR3 region has the DNA TGCGCCAGCAGCCGCGACGCGTCTTCCTACAATGAGCAGTTCTTC.

The J gene is TRBJ2-1, the V gene TRBV27; D gene uncertain. The CDR3 is 13 amino acids. The germline gives CDR1 MNHEY, CDR2 SMNVEV (reference sequence). V was clipped by 8 bases and J by 3 bases, with 11 bases between them. The CDR3 is CASGESVYNEQFF. CDR3 DNA sequence: TGTGCCAGCGGGGAATCGGTCTACAATGAGCAGTTCTTC.

This clone was counted between two and nine times. This rearrangement joins TRBV15 to TRBJ1-5; the D gene is possibly TRBD1 (5 bases). With 0 bases removed from V and 9 bases from J, the gap between germline ends came to 18 bases. The CDR3 covers 16 residues. Germline V lookup: CDR1 LNHNV, CDR2 YYDKDF (reference sequence). CDR3: CATSREGLMVTGPQHF. CDR3 coding DNA: TGTGCCACCAGCAGAGAAGGATTAATGGTTACAGGGCCCCAGCATTTT.

This chain connects TRBV6-6 to TRBJ2-3; 7 positions match TRBD1. The CDR3 totals 15 residues. V gave up 7 bases and J gave up 0 bases; unmatched junction bases: 7. Looked up from germline, CDR1 is MNHNY and CDR2 is SVGAGI (reference sequence). The CDR3 protein is CASNHRGTSTDTQYF. Here the CDR3 DNA reads TGTGCCAGCAACCACAGGGGTACTAGCACAGATACGCAGTATTTT.

The chain links TRBV7-6 to TRBJ1-1, with D unclear. The ends were cut back, 5 bases at V and 8 bases at J, with 12 bases in the middle. Germline V CDR1 and CDR2: SGHVS, FNYEAQ. The CDR3 runs to 12 residues. The CDR3 here is CASSLADFEAFF. In DNA, the CDR3 is TGTGCCAGCAGCCTCGCGGACTTCGAAGCTTTCTTT.

This clone was seen only a few times. CDR3 region: CASSYEAGPNSPLHF. DNA of the CDR3: TGTGCCAGCAGTTACGAGGCAGGGCCGAATTCACCCCTCCACTTT. The chain has TRBV6-5 and TRBJ1-6; D may be TRBD1 (5 bases). Germline CDR1 reads MNHEY; CDR2 reads SVGAGI. The germline V and J ends were trimmed by 2 bases and 7 bases, with 12 bases remaining between them. This CDR3 has 15 residues.

This clone was seen a few times. This chain links TRBV6-6 with TRBJ2-1, with 8 nucleotides matching TRBD1. Germline V gene data show CDR1 as MNHNY and CDR2 as SVGAGI (reference sequence). This CDR3 comprises 13 residues. Trimming removed 2 bases from V and 9 bases from J; junction bases left unmatched: 3. CDR3 sequence: CASSYLDRGEQFF. The CDR3 region has the DNA TGTGCCAGCAGTTACCTTGACAGGGGTGAGCAGTTCTTC.

The CDR3 protein is CASSTGQGAGNEQFF. CDR3 coding DNA: TGTGCCAGCAGCACCGGACAGGGGGCAGGAAATGAGCAGTTCTTC. The chain links TRBV11-3 to TRBJ2-1; 11 bases fit TRBD1. J gave up 7 bases and V 5 bases, and 7 bases lay outside the gene matches. This CDR3 comprises 15 residues. Germline CDR1 and CDR2: SGHNT and YENEEA. The whole variable domain, filled in from reference TRBV11-3 and TRBJ2-1, reads EAGVVQSPRYKIIEKKQPVAFWCNPISGHNTLYWYLQNLGQGPELLIRYENEEAVDDSQLPKDRFSAERLKGVDSTLKIQPAELGDSAVYLCASSTGQGAGNEQFFGPGTRLTVL.

This sequence joins TRBV6-1 and TRBJ1-6; D gene ambiguous. Germline-derived CDR1 and CDR2 are MNHNS and SASEGT. With 5 bases removed from V and 7 bases from J, the gap between germline ends came to 12 bases. The CDR3 totals 14 residues. This CDR3 reads CASSPRRTNSPLHF. The DNA for the CDR3 is TGTGCCAGCAGTCCACGACGGACCAATTCACCCCTCCACTTT.

The chain combines TRBV28 with TRBJ2-3; D is uncertain. Germline V lookup: CDR1 MDHEN, CDR2 SYDVKM. Between the trimmed V and J ends, which lost 7 bases and 3 bases, there was a span of 17 bases. The CDR3 has 15 amino acids. Written as DNA, the CDR3 is TGTGCCAGCAAGGTAGGGCCTTTAAGAACAGATACGCAGTATTTT. This gives the protein CASKVGPLRTDTQYF.

The rearrangement links TRBV27 to TRBJ1-5, with D unclear. Germline V lookup: CDR1 MNHEY, CDR2 SMNVEV (reference sequence). This CDR3 spans 16 amino acids. V gave up 6 bases and J gave up 5 bases, with 20 bases separating them. Here the CDR3 reads CASRMWGWDIHQPQHF. DNA for the CDR3: TGTGCCAGCAGGATGTGGGGTTGGGATATTCATCAGCCCCAGCATTTT.

This clone is classed as medium-sized. The rearrangement links TRBV11-2 to TRBJ1-1, with 12 bases matching TRBD1. The trim removed 6 bases at V and 7 bases at J, leaving 6 bases unmatched. Germline V lookup: CDR1 SGHAT, CDR2 FQNNGV. There are 14 residues in the CDR3. This CDR3 reads CASRLGQGAGEAFF. In nucleotides, the CDR3 is TGTGCCAGCAGACTGGGACAGGGGGCGGGTGAAGCTTTCTTT.

The chain carries TRBV7-9 and TRBJ1-1; D is unresolved. The CDR3 totals 14 residues. Between the trimmed V and J ends, which lost 1 base and 3 bases, there was a span of 9 bases. Germline CDR1 is SEHNR and CDR2 is FQNEAQ (reference sequence). The CDR3 DNA is TGTGCCAGCAGCTTAGTCATTGGGGACACTGAAGCTTTCTTT. It is translated as CASSLVIGDTEAFF.

The chain is built from TRBV11-2 and TRBJ2-1; D unresolved. Trimming removed 0 bases at V and 5 bases at J, with 5 bases between. Germline V gives CDR1 SGHAT, CDR2 FQNNGV. The CDR3 has 13 amino acids. The CDR3 protein is CASSLDSNNEQFF. DNA for the CDR3: TGTGCCAGCAGCTTAGATAGCAACAATGAGCAGTTCTTC.

This chain joins TRBV7-2 and TRBJ2-5, with D hard to call. The ends were cut back, 0 bases at V and 3 bases at J, with 5 bases in the middle. CDR3 length: 13 residues. CDR1 and CDR2 (germline): SGHTA, FQGNSA. The CDR3, as DNA: TGTGCCAGCAGCTTAGCCCGGGAAGAGACCCAGTACTTC. It specifies CASSLAREETQYF.

V and J are TRBV7-8 and TRBJ2-3; no firm D call. Germline-derived CDR1 and CDR2 are SGHVS and FQNEAQ. Deletions cut 3 bases from V and 0 bases from J, with 7 bases between. The CDR3 has 14 amino acids. The CDR3 nucleotides are TGTGCCAGCAGCTTGCTTCCTAGCACAGATACGCAGTATTTT. This sequence encodes CASSLLPSTDTQYF. Full variable domain (outside the CDR3, taken from reference TRBV7-8 and TRBJ2-3): GAGVSQSPRYKVAKRGQDVALRCDPISGHVSLFWYQQALGQGPEFLTYFQNEAQLDKSGLPSDRFFAERPEGSVSTLKIQRTQQEDSAVYLCASSLLPSTDTQYFGPGTRLTVL.

The V gene is TRBV6-1, the J gene TRBJ2-1; D ambiguous. This CDR3 spans 16 amino acids. Germline CDR1 reads MNHNS; CDR2 reads SASEGT. V shed 3 bases and J shed 0 bases, with 12 bases lying between them. CDR3 in DNA: TGTGCCAGCAGTGATCGAGGCGGCAGCTCCTACAATGAGCAGTTCTTC. Its translation: CASSDRGGSSYNEQFF.

The sample holds a few counts of this clone. The gene calls are TRBV28 and TRBJ1-2; D remains unclear. V was clipped by 6 bases and J by 5 bases, with 25 bases between them. This CDR3 region has 17 residues. From germline, CDR1 is MDHEN and CDR2 SYDVKM. CDR3 loop: CASSQDPTVLLLYGYTF. The CDR3 coding sequence is TGTGCCAGCAGCCAGGACCCGACCGTGCTCCTTCTATATGGCTACACCTTC.

The V call is TRBV2, the J call TRBJ1-3; D gene unclear. The germline V gene has CDR1 SNHLY and CDR2 FYNNEI. Trimming cost V 1 base and J 4 bases, with 14 bases left between them. The CDR3 runs to 16 residues. This CDR3 reads CASSEGRQIVGNTIYF. The CDR3 DNA sequence: TGTGCCAGCAGTGAAGGGAGGCAGATTGTCGGAAACACCATATATTTT.

This chain uses TRBV7-9 with TRBJ1-4; D gene uncertain. The ends were cut back, 0 bases at V and 1 base at J, with 3 bases in the middle. The CDR3 runs 14 residues. Germline values: CDR1 SEHNR, CDR2 FQNEAQ (reference sequence). The CDR3 loop reads CASSLARTNEKLFF. In DNA form, the CDR3 reads TGTGCCAGCAGCTTAGCCCGAACTAATGAAAAACTGTTTTTT.

The V and J genes are TRBV28 and TRBJ1-2, with TRBD1 identical over 7 bases. The CDR3 loop spans 15 amino acids. V was pared by 10 bases and J by 5 bases, with 16 bases of the junction left unmatched. Germline loops: CDR1 MDHEN, CDR2 SYDVKM. CDR3 coding DNA: TGTGCCACCTCCCTGGAAGGGGGCTTTTGGTATGGCTACACCTTC. Its protein is CATSLEGGFWYGYTF.

In this sample, this clone turned up a few times. CDR3 sequence reads: CASSFYRTGAEAFF. The CDR3 DNA reads as TGTGCCAGCAGCTTTTATCGGACAGGGGCTGAAGCTTTCTTT. The chain recombines TRBV7-2 with TRBJ1-1; TRBD1 matches 9 bases. This CDR3 spans 14 amino acids. J gave up 6 bases and V 3 bases, and 5 bases lay outside the gene matches. From germline, CDR1 is SGHTA and CDR2 FQGNSA.

This clone counts as medium-sized. The J gene is TRBJ1-2, the V gene TRBV7-2; TRBD1 aligns across 10 bases. The CDR3 spans 13 residues. CDR1 is SGHTA and CDR2 is FQGNSA in the germline V gene. With V trimmed by 9 bases and J by 3 bases, 4 bases remained unmatched. The CDR3 sequence: CASETGGDYGYTF. In DNA, the CDR3 is TGTGCCAGTGAGACAGGGGGCGACTATGGCTACACCTTC.

The rearrangement joins TRBV5-1 to TRBJ1-1; unclear D gene. Per germline, CDR1 SGHRS and CDR2 YFSETQ. The V end was cut by 5 bases, the J end by 1 base, with 12 bases between. The CDR3 length is 14 residues. For the CDR3, the DNA is TGCGCCAGCAGACCAACAGAGACGAACACTGAAGCTTTCTTT. Translated: CASRPTETNTEAFF.

This clone has just one count. J is TRBJ2-7 and V is TRBV4-1, with no clear D. The V gene's germline CDR1 is MGHRA and CDR2 YSYEKL. V lost 1 base to trimming and J lost 4 bases, with 14 bases between them. CDR3 length equals 15 residues. The CDR3: CASSQAPGLGYEQYV. In nucleotides, the CDR3 is TGCGCCAGCAGCCAAGCTCCAGGTCTAGGATACGAGCAGTACGTC.

J is TRBJ2-1 and V is TRBV9; TRBD2 is a possible D gene (6 bases). The V and J ends lost 2 bases and 4 bases respectively, with 13 bases between them. The CDR3 consists of 15 residues. Germline V lookup: CDR1 SGDLS, CDR2 YYNGEE. CDR3 region: CASSVGTFEYNEQFF. DNA of the CDR3: TGTGCCAGCAGCGTCGGGACTTTTGAGTACAATGAGCAGTTCTTC. Full variable domain (missing parts from reference TRBV9 and TRBJ2-1): DSGVTQTPKHLITATGQRVTLRCSPRSGDLSVYWYQQSLDQGLQFLIQYYNGEERAKGNILERFSAQQFPDLHSELNLSSLELGDSALYFCASSVGTFEYNEQFFGPGTRLTVL.

This chain links TRBV28 with TRBJ1-5; possibly TRBD1 for D (6 bases). Germline V lookup: CDR1 MDHEN, CDR2 SYDVKM. The V end was cut by 7 bases, the J end by 2 bases, with 15 bases between. The CDR3 extends over 15 amino acids. In nucleotides, the CDR3 is TGTGCCAGCAATACCAGGGGTTTGGGCAATCAGCCCCAGCATTTT. It encodes CASNTRGLGNQPQHF. The variable domain in full, with the rest retrieved from reference TRBV28 and TRBJ1-5, is DVKVTQSSRYLVKRTGEKVFLECVQDMDHENMFWYRQDPGLGLRLIYFSYDVKMKEKGDIPEGYSVSREKKERFSLILESASTNQTSMYLCASNTRGLGNQPQHFGDGTRLSIL.

DNA for the CDR3: TGTGCCAGCAGAGACAGGGGCCCCACAGATACGCAGTATTTT. Protein: CASRDRGPTDTQYF. The V and J genes are TRBV6-1 and TRBJ2-3; 8 bases align to TRBD1. The V gene's germline CDR1 is MNHNS and CDR2 SASEGT. V trimming: 6 bases; J trimming: 2 bases; junction bases outside the gene matches: 4. The CDR3 covers 14 residues.